The entry that follows covers one T cell receptor (beta chain) sequence. What it binds is not known. The data originate from a study of radiation and T cells in renal cell carcinoma. Overall study findings and caveats: Intratumoral heterogeneity was not captured in these roughly 1 g regions.

Clones were sequenced by immunoSEQ multiplex PCR, and TCRdb holds only the in-frame ones, with some missing. Among roughly 18,000 clones listed, approximately 59% were seen once. Losses at the gene ends were 0 bases for V and 4 bases for J; bases not matched to a gene: 4. Germline V gene sequence: CDR1 LNHDA, CDR2 SQIVND (reference sequence). CDR3 length: 15 amino acids. Regarding treatment: treatment-naive control, cytoreductive nephrectomy. This renal cell carcinoma was of the clear cell type. The specimen was tumor tissue, collected from a patient whose treatment was nephrectomy without radiotherapy. The gene calls are TRBV19 and TRBJ2-7; TRBD2 agrees at 9 bases. The clonotype was recovered from a man in his forties or fifties with renal cell carcinoma. The CDR3 region has the DNA TGTGCCAGTAGTATAGATAGCGGGAGCGTTTACGAGCAGTACTTC. It encodes CASSIDSGSVYEQYF.